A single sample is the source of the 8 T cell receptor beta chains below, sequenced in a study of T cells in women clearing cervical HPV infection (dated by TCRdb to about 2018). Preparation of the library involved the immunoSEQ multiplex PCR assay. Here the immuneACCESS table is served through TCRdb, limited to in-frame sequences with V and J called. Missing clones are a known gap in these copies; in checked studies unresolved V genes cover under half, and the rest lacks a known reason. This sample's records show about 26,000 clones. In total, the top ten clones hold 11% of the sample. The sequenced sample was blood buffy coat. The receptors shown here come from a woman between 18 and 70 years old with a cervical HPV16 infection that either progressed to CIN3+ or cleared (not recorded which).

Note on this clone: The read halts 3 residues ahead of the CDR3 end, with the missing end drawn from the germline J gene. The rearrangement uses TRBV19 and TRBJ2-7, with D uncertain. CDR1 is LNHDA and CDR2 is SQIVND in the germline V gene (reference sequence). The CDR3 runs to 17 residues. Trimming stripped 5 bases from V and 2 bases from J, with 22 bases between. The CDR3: CASSLGSGNSRAYEQYF. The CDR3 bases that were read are TGTGCCAGTAGTCTCGGGTCCGGAAATTCAAGAGCCTACGAG.

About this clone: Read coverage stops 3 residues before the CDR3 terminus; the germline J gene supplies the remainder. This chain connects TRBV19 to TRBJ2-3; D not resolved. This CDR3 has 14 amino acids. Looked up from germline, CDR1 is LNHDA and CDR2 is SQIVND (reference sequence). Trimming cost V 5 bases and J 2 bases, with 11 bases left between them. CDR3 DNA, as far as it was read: TGTGCCAGTAGTCCCCTAGTCCTCACAGATACG. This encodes CASSPLVLTDT. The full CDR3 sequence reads CASSPLVLTDTQYF.

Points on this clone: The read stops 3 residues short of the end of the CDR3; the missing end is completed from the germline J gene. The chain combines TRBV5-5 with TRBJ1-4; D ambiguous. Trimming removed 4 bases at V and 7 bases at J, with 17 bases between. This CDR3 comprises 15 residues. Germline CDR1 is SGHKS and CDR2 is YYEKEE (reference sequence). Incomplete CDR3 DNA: TGTGCCAGCAGCGCCCGGGTCGCCCAAGGTGAAAAA. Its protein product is CASSARVAQGEK. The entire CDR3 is CASSARVAQGEKLFF. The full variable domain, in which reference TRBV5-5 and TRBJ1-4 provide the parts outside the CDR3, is DAGVTQSPTHLIKTRGQQVTLRCSPISGHKSVSWYQQVLGQGPQFIFQYYEKEERGRGNFPDRFSARQFPNYSSELNVNALLLGDSALYLCASSARVAQGEKLFFGSGTQLSVL.

The CDR3: CASSPGSGASYNEQFF. CDR3 DNA, as far as it was read: TGTGCCAGCTCACCGGGTAGCGGGGCTTCCTACAATGAG. V is TRBV18 and J is TRBJ2-1, with 8 nucleotides matching TRBD2. The CDR3 goes on 3 residues after the read ends, and that part is filled in from the germline J gene. Looked up from germline, CDR1 is KGHSH and CDR2 is LQKENI. The V segment lost 3 bases and the J segment 1 base; nucleotides outside the gene matches: 5. CDR3 length: 16 amino acids.

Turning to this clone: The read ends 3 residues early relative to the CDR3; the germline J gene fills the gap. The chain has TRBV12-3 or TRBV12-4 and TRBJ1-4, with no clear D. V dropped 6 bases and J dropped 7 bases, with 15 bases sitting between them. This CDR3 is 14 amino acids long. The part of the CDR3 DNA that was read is TGTGCCAGCAGCCAAATGAGCGTGGCTGAAAAA. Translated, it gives CASSQMSVAEK. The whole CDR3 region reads CASSQMSVAEKLFF.

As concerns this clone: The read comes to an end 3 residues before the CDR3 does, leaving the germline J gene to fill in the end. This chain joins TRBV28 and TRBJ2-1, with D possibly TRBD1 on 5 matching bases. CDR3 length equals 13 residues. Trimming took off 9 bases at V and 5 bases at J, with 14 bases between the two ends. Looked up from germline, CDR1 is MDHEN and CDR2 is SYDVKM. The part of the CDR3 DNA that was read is TGTGCCAGTATCACGACAGAAAACAATGAG. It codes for CASITTENNE. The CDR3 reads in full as CASITTENNEQFF.

CDR3 bases read: TGTGCCAGCAGTGAATTGGCAGATAATGAAAAA. Protein sequence: CASSELADNEK. In full, the CDR3 reads CASSELADNEKLFF. This chain links TRBV6-1 with TRBJ1-4; D not certain. The read stops 3 residues short of the end of the CDR3; the missing end is completed from the germline J gene. The CDR3 runs to 14 residues. Germline assignment: CDR1 MNHNS and CDR2 SASEGT. The V and J ends lost 2 bases and 4 bases respectively, with 8 bases between them.

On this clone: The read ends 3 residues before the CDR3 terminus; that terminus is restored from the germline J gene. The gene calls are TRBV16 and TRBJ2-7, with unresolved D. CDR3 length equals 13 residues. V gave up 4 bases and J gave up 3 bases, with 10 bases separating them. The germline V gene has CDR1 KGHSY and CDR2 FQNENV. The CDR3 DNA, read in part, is TGTGCCAGCAGCCCCCAGATCAGCTACGAG. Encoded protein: CASSPQISYE. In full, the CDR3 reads CASSPQISYEQYF.